This TCR beta chain was captured by sequencing in a study of T cell responses to AZD1222 COVID-19 vaccine. Study conclusions and caveats: Close to half of spike-specific TCRs reportedly recognize unmutated variant regions.

The protocol was immunoSEQ multiplex PCR, while the TCRdb copy is restricted to in-frame clones and leaves out a portion. The table has about 140,000 clones, roughly nine tenths seen once; the top ten hold 7% to 9%. Between the trimmed V and J ends, which lost 5 bases and 7 bases, there was a span of 11 bases. The CDR3 sequence is 13 residues long. Germline values: CDR1 KGHDR, CDR2 SFDVKD. Concerning this clone itself: The antigen remains unidentified.

The clonotype was recovered from an adult who received the MenACWY meningococcal vaccine as a control. Source: peripheral blood, taken 28 days after the second dose of the MenACWY control vaccine. The chain carries TRBV24-1 and TRBJ2-1, with a tentative D call TRBD2 (6 bases). In DNA, the CDR3 is TGTGCCACCAGTGGGCGGGGTTTGAATGAGCAGTTCTTC. This gives the protein CATSGRGLNEQFF.